This TCR beta chain emerged from a study of CD8 T cells in ankylosing spondylitis. Germline V lookup: CDR1 SQVTM, CDR2 ANQGSEA. The J segment lost 6 bases and the V segment lost 7 bases, leaving 7 bases of the junction unmatched. The CDR3 consists of 12 residues. Study-wide points: Reports say disease-linked clones showed up significantly more in matched ankylosing spondylitis synovial fluid. One TCR beta motif, made up of eight or nine highly homologous variants, appeared characteristic of ankylosing spondylitis blood.

In its sample, this clonotype was seen a few times. Its antigen is still unknown. One entry per CDR3 protein results from TCRdb running MiXCR on the 5' RACE reads. Found here are around 890,000 distinct CDR3 sequences, 12% of them singletons; the top ten hold under 0.6%. The TCR was taken from a male donor with ankylosing spondylitis. Sample: blood, either unsorted or a sorted T cell fraction (not recorded which). V gene TRBV29-1 combines with J gene TRBJ2-7; 9 bases map to TRBD1. CDR3 loop: CSGGTGWGEQYF. The CDR3 DNA reads as TGCAGCGGGGGGACAGGGTGGGGCGAGCAGTACTTC.